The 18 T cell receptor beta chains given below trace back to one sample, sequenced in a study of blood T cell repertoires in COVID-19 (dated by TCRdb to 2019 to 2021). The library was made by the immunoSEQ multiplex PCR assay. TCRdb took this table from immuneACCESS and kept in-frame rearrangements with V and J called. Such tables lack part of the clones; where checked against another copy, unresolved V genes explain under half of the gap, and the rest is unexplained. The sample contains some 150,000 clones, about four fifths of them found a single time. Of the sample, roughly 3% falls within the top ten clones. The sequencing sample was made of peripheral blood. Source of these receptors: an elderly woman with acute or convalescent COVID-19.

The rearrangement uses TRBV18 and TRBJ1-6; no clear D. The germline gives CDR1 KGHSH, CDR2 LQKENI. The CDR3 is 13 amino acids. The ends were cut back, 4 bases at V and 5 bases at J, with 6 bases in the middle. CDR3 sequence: CASSLYDNSPLHF. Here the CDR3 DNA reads TGTGCCAGCTCACTTTATGATAATTCACCCCTCCACTTT.

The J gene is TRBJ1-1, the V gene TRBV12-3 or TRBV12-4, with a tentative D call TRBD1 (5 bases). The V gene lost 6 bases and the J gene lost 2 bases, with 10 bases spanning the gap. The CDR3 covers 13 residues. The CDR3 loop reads CASSRQRNTEAFF. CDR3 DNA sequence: TGTGCCAGCAGCCGACAGAGAAACACTGAAGCTTTCTTT.

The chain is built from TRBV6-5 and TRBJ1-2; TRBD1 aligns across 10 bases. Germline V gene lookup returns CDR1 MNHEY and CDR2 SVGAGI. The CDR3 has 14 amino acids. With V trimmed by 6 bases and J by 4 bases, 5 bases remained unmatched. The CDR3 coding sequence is TGTGCCAGCAGGTCCGACAGGGGGCCCTATGGCTACACCTTC. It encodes CASRSDRGPYGYTF.

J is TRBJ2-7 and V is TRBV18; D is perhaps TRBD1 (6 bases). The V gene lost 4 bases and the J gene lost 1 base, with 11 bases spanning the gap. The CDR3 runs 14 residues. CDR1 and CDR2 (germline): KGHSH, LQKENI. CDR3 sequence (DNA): TGTGCCAGCTCACTACGGACAGATTCCTACGAGCAGTACTTC. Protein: CASSLRTDSYEQYF.

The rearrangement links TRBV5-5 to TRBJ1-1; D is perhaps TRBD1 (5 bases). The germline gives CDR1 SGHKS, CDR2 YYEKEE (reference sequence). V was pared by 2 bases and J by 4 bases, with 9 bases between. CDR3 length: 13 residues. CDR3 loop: CASSFSGGTEAFF. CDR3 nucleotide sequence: TGTGCCAGCAGCTTTTCCGGGGGCACTGAAGCTTTCTTT.

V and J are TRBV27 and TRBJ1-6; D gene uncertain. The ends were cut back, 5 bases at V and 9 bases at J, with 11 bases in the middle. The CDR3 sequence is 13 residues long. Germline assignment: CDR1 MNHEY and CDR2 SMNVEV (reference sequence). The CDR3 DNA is TGTGCCAGCAGTGAAAGGAGGGCTTCACCCCTCCACTTT. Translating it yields CASSERRASPLHF.

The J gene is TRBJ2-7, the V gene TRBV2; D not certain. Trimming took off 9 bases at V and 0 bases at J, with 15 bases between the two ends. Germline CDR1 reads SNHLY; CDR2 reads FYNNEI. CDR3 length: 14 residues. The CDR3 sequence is CASTRSSSSYEQYF. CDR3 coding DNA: TGTGCCAGTACCCGTAGCAGCAGCTCCTACGAGCAGTACTTC.

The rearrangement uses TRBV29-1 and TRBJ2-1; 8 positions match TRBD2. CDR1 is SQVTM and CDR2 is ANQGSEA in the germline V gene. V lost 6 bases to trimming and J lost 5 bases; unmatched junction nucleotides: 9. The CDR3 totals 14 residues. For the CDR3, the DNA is TGCAGCGTCACCGGGACTAGTTCCAACAATGAGCAGTTCTTC. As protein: CSVTGTSSNNEQFF.

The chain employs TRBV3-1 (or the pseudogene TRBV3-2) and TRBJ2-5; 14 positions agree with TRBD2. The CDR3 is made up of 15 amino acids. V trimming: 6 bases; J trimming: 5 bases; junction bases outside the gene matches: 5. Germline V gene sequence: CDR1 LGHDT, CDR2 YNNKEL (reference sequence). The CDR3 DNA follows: TGTGCCAGCAGTGGACTAGCGGGGGGCCTGGAGACCCAGTACTTC. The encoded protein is CASSGLAGGLETQYF.

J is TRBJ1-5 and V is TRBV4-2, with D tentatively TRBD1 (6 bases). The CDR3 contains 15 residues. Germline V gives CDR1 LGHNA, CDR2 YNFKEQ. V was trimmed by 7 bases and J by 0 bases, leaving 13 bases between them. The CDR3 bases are TGTGCCAGCAAATCGGACAGAAATAGCAATCAGCCCCAGCATTTT. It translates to CASKSDRNSNQPQHF.

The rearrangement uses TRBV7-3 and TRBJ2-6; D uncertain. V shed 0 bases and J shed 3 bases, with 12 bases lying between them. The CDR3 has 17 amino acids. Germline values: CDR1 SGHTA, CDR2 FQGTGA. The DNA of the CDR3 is TGTGCCAGCAGCTTAACAATCGGAGTTCTTGGGGCCAACGTCCTGACTTTC. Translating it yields CASSLTIGVLGANVLTF.

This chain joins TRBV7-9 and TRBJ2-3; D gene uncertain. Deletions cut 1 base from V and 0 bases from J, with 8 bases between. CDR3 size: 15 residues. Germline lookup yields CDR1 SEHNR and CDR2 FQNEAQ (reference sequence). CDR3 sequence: CASSLGLPSTDTQYF. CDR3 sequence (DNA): TGTGCCAGCAGCTTAGGCCTACCTAGCACAGATACGCAGTATTTT.

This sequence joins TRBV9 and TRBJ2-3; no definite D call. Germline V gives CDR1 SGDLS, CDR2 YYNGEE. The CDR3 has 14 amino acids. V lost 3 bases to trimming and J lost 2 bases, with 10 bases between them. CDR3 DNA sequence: TGTGCCAGCAGCGCGGTACAGCCCACAGATACGCAGTATTTT. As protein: CASSAVQPTDTQYF.

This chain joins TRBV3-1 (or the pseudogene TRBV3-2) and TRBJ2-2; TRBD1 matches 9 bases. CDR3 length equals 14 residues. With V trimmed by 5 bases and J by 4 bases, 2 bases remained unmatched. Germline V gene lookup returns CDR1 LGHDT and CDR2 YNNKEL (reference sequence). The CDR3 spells CASSDRGSTGELFF. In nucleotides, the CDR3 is TGTGCCAGCAGCGACAGGGGGAGCACCGGGGAGCTGTTTTTT.

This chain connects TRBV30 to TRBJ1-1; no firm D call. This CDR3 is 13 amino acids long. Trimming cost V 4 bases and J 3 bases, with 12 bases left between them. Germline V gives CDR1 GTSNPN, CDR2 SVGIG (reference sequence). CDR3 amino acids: CAWKERRDTEAFF. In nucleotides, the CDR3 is TGTGCCTGGAAAGAACGGCGGGACACTGAAGCTTTCTTT.

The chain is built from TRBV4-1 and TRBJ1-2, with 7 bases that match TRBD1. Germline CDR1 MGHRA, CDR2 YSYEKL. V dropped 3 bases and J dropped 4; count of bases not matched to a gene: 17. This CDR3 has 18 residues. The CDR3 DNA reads TGCGCCAGCAGCCATGAATACCGACAGGGACCCCTATCCTATGGCTACACCTTC. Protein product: CASSHEYRQGPLSYGYTF.

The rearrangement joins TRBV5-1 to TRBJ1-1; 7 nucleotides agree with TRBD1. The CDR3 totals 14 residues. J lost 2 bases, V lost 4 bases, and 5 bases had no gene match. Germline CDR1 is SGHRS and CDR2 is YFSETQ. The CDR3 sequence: CASSPQGGNTEAFF. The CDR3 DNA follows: TGCGCCAGCAGCCCTCAGGGGGGTAACACTGAAGCTTTCTTT. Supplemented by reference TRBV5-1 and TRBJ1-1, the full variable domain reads KAGVTQTPRYLIKTRGQQVTLSCSPISGHRSVSWYQQTPGQGLQFLFEYFSETQRNKGNFPGRFSGRQFSNSRSEMNVSTLELGDSALYLCASSPQGGNTEAFFGQGTRLTVV.

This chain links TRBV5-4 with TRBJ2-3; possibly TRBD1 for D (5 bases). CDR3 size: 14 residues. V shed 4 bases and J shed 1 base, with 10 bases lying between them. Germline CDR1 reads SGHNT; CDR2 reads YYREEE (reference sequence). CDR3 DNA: TGTGCCAGCAGCCCACAGGTCCGCACAGATACGCAGTATTTT. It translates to CASSPQVRTDTQYF.